Sequencing of this TCR beta chain was carried out in a study of shared clonotypes between healthy human individuals. Study results and limitations: When naive CD4 clonotypes were compared across a few donors, about 4.8% were shared. Memory subsets had estimated richness that was generally smaller than that of naive subsets. Researchers sampled blood only, noting tissue repertoires likely differ.

The naive CD8 subset, CD45RO-negative cells positively selected for CCR7, excluded terminally differentiated effector memory CD45RA+ cells. Turning to this clone: Its specificity is not known.

This was a deep-level run. The assay was immunoSEQ multiplex PCR, and TCRdb's table has in-frame clones only and misses some. Altogether millions of clones are present, about 93% being singletons, with the ten largest covering about 1.5%. Germline CDR1 is SGHNT and CDR2 is YENEEA. Unmatched junction bases numbered 10, after V lost 5 bases and J lost 1 base. This CDR3 has 17 amino acids. The V and J genes are TRBV11-3 and TRBJ2-3; 9 bases match TRBD1. The sequenced sample consisted of naive CD8+ T cells from PBMCs. The source of this sequence is a man aged 18 to 30 in good health. Some clones in this sample may be carry-over from other donors' samples. The CDR3 loop is CASSINSRDRGTDTQYF. The CDR3 DNA sequence: TGTGCCAGCAGCATCAATTCCCGGGACAGGGGCACAGATACGCAGTATTTT.